This TCR beta chain emerged from a study of beta chain features in type 1 diabetes. Background on the study: Sorted cells numbering under 110 million were examined across all samples.

The CDR3 length is 12 residues. Trimming took 4 bases from V and 6 from J; bases not matched to a gene: 0. CDR1 and CDR2 (germline): SNHLY, FYNNEI. Purities over 95% were achieved in all sorted populations. Note on this clone: Its antigen is still unknown.

Overall study findings and caveats: Moderate yet significant TCRB CDR3 shortening was seen in Type 1 diabetes patients in all four CD4+ subsets. With patients and controls alike, PCR might favor shorter templates to an equal degree.

Every isolated RNA sample was fully reverse transcribed, so sequencing captured expressed TCRB transcripts. The repertoire was sequenced with immunoSEQ multiplex PCR; TCRdb's copy has only in-frame clones and lacks some. The repertoire holds some 250,000 clones, with roughly 11% as singletons. Sequenced sample: naive CD4+ T cells from blood. The chain couples TRBV2 to TRBJ2-1; 7 bases fit TRBD1. The TCR comes from a man aged 30 to 39 with type 1 diabetes. This chain's CDR3 is CASSGTGNEQFF. DNA of the CDR3: TGTGCCAGCAGTGGGACAGGCAATGAGCAGTTCTTC.